This TCR beta chain was obtained from a study of T cells in Graves' hyperthyroidism and ophthalmopathy. On the study more broadly: The initial diagnosis was the point when peripheral blood was collected, ahead of any treatment.

The sample holds a few counts of this clonotype. Looked up from germline, CDR1 is SQVTM and CDR2 is ANQGSEA. Trimming at V came to 0 bases and at J to 3 bases, leaving 4 bases not matched to a gene. The CDR3 contains 16 residues. Diagnoses were established using clinical symptoms, serum thyroxine and TRAb, thyroid ultrasound and orbital computed tomography. Amplified TCR beta CDR3 regions came from RNA transcripts. Primed by the HTBI set, a first-round RT-PCR was run on the TCR CDR3. In TCRdb, the multiplex PCR reads were re-called with MiXCR into one record per CDR3 protein. The sample contains about 840,000 distinct CDR3 sequences, about two fifths of which appear only once.

V usage is TRBV29-1 and J usage is TRBJ2-2; 10 bases map to TRBD1. The specimen sequenced was blood. This receptor was obtained from a man in his late teens or twenties with Graves' hyperthyroidism. The CDR3 loop reads CSVEDPGQGDTGELFF. Written as DNA, the CDR3 is TGCAGCGTTGAAGATCCTGGACAGGGGGACACCGGGGAGCTGTTTTTT.